The sequence of this TCR beta chain was determined in a study of vaccination effects on CD4 cells after COVID-19. Study results and limitations: Both infection-induced and vaccine-induced clones contracted markedly at late post-vaccination timepoints. Convalescent patients were scarce, and early post-infection timepoints were absent.

The assay was immunoSEQ multiplex PCR, and TCRdb's table has in-frame clones only and misses some. The data contain some 40,000 clones, 82% of them singletons. This clone has just one count. Its antigen is as yet unknown. V trimming: 6 bases; J trimming: 2 bases; junction bases outside the gene matches: 6. The CDR3 spans 15 residues. Germline lookup yields CDR1 SGHTA and CDR2 FQGNSA. When around nine days of culture had elapsed, CD4+ T cells were isolated. Absence of prior SARS-CoV-2 infection characterized the vaccine recipients, who showed negative nucleocapsid antibodies. Sequenced here: CD4+ T cells from PBMCs cultured without peptide, sampled before COVID-19 vaccination. The V call is TRBV7-2, the J call TRBJ2-3, with 9 positions matching TRBD2. This TCR came from a human donor who received a COVID-19 vaccine. In nucleotides, the CDR3 is TGTGCCAGCAGAGGTCTAGCGGGGTTCACAGATACGCAGTATTTT. Protein sequence: CASRGLAGFTDTQYF. The full variable domain, with the rest looked up from reference TRBV7-2 and TRBJ2-3, is GAGVSQSPSNKVTEKGKDVELRCDPISGHTALYWYRQSLGQGLEFLIYFQGNSAPDKSGLPSDRFSAERTGGSVSTLTIQRTQQEDSAVYLCASRGLAGFTDTQYFGPGTRLTVL.